The clone carrying this T cell receptor (beta chain) was detected ten times or more. The antigen remains unidentified. The data derive from a study of T cells after yellow fever vaccination. Across the study: Preparation of fractions with low cell numbers was performed using SMART-Seq v4 Ultra Low Input. Overall study findings and caveats: The CD4 and CD8 compartments had a small share of their clonotypes in common.

One entry per CDR3 protein, called by TCRdb with MiXCR from the 5' RACE reads. The sample consists of 100,000 to 150,000 distinct CDR3 sequences, 7.4% of them appearing once. CDR1 MNHNS and CDR2 SASEGT come from the germline V gene. The V gene end was trimmed by 6 bases and the J gene end by 8 bases; junction bases not matched to a gene: 11. The CDR3 is made up of 16 amino acids. The TCR was taken from a young man who received the YFV17D yellow fever vaccine. The sequencing here drew on CD4+ T cells sorted from PBMCs, taken around 10 days after the first yellow fever vaccination. The J gene is TRBJ2-1, the V gene TRBV6-1; 12 bases fit TRBD2. CDR3 in amino acids: CASSDPSGGVRDEQFF. Written as DNA, the CDR3 is TGTGCCAGCAGCGACCCTAGCGGGGGGGTTAGGGATGAGCAGTTCTTC.